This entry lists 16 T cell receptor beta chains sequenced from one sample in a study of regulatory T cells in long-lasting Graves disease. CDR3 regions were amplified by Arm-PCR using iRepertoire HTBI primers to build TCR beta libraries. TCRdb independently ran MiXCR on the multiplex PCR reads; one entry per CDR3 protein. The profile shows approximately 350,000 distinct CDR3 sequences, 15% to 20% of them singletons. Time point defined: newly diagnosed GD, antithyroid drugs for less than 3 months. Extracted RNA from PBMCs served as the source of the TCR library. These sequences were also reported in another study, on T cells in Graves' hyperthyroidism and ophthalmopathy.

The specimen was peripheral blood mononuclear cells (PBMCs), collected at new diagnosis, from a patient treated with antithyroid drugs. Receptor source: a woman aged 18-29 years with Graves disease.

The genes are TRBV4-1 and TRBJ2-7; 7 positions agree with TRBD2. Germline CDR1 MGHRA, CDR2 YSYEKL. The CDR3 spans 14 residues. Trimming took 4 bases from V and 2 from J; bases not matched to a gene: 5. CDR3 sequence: CASSRAGKTYEQYF. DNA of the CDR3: TGCGCCAGCAGCCGAGCGGGGAAAACCTACGAGCAGTACTTC.

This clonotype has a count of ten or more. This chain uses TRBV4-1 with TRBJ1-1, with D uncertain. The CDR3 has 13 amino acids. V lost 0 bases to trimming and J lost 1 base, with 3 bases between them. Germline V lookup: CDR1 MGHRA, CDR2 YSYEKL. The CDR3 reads CASSQETNTEAFF. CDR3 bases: TGCGCCAGCAGCCAAGAAACGAACACTGAAGCTTTCTTT.

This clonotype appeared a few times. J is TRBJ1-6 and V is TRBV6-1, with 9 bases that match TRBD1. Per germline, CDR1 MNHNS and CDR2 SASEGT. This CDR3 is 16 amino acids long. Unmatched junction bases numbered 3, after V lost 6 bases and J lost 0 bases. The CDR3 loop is CASRRDRDSYNSPLHF. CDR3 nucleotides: TGTGCCAGCAGACGGGACAGGGACTCCTATAATTCACCCCTCCACTTT.

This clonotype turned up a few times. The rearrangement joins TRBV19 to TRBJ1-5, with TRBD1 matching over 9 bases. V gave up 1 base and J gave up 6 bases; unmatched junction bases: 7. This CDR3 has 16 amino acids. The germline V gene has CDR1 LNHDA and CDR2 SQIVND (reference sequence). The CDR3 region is CASSIGTGGAGQPQHF. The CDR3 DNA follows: TGTGCCAGTAGTATAGGAACAGGGGGCGCGGGTCAGCCCCAGCATTTT.

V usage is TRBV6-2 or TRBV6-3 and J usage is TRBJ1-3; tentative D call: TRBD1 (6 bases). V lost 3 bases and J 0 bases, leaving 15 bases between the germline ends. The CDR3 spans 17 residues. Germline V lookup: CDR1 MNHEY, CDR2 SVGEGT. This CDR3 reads CASSYTWDTSSGNTIYF. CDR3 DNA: TGTGCCAGCAGTTATACCTGGGACACTAGCTCTGGAAACACCATATATTTT.

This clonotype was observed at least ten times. The CDR3 region has the DNA TGTGCCAGCACCATCGTCGGGACAGGGGGTAGTGAGCAGTTCTTC. Translating gives CASTIVGTGGSEQFF. The chain is built from TRBV2 and TRBJ2-1; the match to TRBD1 covers 11 bases. Germline CDR1 SNHLY, CDR2 FYNNEI. V lost 7 bases and J lost 9; bases outside the gene matches: 11. This CDR3 region has 15 residues.

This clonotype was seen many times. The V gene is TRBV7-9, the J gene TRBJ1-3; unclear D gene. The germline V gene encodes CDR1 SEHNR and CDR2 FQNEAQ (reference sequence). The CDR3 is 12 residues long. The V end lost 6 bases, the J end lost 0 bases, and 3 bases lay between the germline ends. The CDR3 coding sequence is TGTGCCAGCAGAGGCTCTGGAAACACCATATATTTT. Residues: CASRGSGNTIYF.

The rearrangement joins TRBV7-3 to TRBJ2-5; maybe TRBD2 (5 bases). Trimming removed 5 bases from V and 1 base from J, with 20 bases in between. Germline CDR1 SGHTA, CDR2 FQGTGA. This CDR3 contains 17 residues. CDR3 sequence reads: CASSPYRGLSSQETQYF. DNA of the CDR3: TGTGCCAGCAGCCCCTACAGAGGACTCAGCAGCCAAGAGACCCAGTACTTC.

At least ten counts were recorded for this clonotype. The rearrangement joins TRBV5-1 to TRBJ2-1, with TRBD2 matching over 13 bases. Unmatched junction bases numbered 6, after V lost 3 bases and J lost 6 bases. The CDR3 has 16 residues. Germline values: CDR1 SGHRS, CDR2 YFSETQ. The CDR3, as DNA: TGCGCCAGCAGCTCGGGACTAGCGGGGTGGGGCAATGAGCAGTTCTTC. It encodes CASSSGLAGWGNEQFF.

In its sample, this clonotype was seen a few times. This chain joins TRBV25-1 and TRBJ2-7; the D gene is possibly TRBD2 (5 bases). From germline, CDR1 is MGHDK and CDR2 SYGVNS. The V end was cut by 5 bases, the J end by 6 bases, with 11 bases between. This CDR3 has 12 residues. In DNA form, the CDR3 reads TGTGCCAGCAGTCCATCGGGGATCGAGCAGTACTTC. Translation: CASSPSGIEQYF.

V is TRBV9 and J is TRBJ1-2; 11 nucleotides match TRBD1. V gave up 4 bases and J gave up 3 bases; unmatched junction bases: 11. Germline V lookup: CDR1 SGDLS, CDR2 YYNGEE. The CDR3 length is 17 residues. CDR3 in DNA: TGTGCCAGCAGCCCTAGGACAGGGGGCAGGGGTGACTATGGCTACACCTTC. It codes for CASSPRTGGRGDYGYTF. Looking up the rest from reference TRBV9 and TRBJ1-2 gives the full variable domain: DSGVTQTPKHLITATGQRVTLRCSPRSGDLSVYWYQQSLDQGLQFLIQYYNGEERAKGNILERFSAQQFPDLHSELNLSSLELGDSALYFCASSPRTGGRGDYGYTFGSGTRLTVV.

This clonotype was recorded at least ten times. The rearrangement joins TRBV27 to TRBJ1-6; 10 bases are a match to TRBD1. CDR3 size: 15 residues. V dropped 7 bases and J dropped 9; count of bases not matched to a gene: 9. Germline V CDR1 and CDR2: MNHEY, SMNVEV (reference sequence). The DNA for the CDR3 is TGTGCCAGCACCCCGGGGACAGGGGAAGTTTCACCCCTCCACTTT. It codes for CASTPGTGEVSPLHF.

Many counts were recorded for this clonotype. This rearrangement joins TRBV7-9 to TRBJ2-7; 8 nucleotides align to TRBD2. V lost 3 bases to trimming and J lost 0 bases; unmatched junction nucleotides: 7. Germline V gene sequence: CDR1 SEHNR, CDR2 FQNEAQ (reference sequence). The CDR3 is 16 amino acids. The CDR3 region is CASSFTSGGISYEQYF. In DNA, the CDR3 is TGTGCCAGCAGCTTTACTAGCGGAGGAATCTCCTACGAGCAGTACTTC.

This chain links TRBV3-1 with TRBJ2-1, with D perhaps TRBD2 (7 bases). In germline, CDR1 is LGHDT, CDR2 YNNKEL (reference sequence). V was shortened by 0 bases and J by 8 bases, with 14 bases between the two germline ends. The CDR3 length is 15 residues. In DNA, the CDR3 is TGTGCCAGCAGCCAAGAGCTGGGGGGGGGCGATGAGCAGTTCTTC. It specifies CASSQELGGGDEQFF.

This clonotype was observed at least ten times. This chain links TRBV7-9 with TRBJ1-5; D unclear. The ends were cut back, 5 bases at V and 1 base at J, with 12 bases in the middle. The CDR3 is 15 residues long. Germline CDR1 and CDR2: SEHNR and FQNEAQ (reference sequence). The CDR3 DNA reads TGTGCCAGCAGCCCCGCGGGTCGGAGCAATCAGCCCCAGCATTTT. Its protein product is CASSPAGRSNQPQHF.

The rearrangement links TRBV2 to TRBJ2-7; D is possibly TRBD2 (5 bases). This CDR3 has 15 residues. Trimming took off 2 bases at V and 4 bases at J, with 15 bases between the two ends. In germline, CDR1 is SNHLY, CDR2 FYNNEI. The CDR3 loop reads CASSERGFANYEQYF. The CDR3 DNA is TGTGCCAGCAGTGAACGGGGATTCGCAAATTACGAGCAGTACTTC.